This T cell receptor beta chain was profiled in a study of long-term antiretroviral therapy in people with HIV. As to this clone: Antigen unknown.

There were no participants with HIV treated outside the United States. The germline gives CDR1 MDHEN, CDR2 SYDVKM. This CDR3 is 11 amino acids long. V lost 5 bases and J lost 3, with 5 bases in between. The study, taken as a whole, reports: Clones that had undergone expansion before ART dominated the repertoire at all time points. Transplant-donor-level diversity was not reached after ART, though diversity increased. Relative to control repertoires, HIV repertoires exhibited narrower CDR3 length ranges.

At the survey level, the v3.0 immunoSEQ assay was run. Profiling relied on immunoSEQ multiplex PCR, and the TCRdb table lists in-frame clones only, not all of them. Among 25,000 to 35,000 clones listed, roughly 89% were seen once. The chain combines TRBV28 with TRBJ2-7; D gene unclear. This clonotype was sampled from a woman younger than 30 with HIV. Sequences were derived from unsorted PBMCs, sampled 1.8 years after starting antiretroviral therapy. CDR3 loop: CASSQNYEQYF. The DNA of the CDR3 is TGTGCCAGCAGTCAGAACTACGAGCAGTACTTC.